One and the same sample provided the 30 T cell receptor beta chains below, sequenced in a study of blood T cell repertoires in COVID-19. Produced via immunoSEQ multiplex PCR; TCRdb's table is partial and in-frame only. The sample includes 150,000 to 200,000 clones, around 86% seen only once; the top ten take 2.5% to 3.5%. Sequenced material: peripheral blood. Every receptor here comes from a man aged 40-50 years with active or convalescent COVID-19.

The chain recombines TRBV18 with TRBJ1-1; 7 positions agree with TRBD1. This CDR3 is built from 14 residues. The ends lost 4 bases at V and 1 base at J; junction bases unmatched: 3. CDR1 and CDR2 (germline): KGHSH, LQKENI. CDR3 protein: CASSQGTENTEAFF. CDR3 in DNA: TGTGCCAGCTCACAAGGGACAGAGAACACTGAAGCTTTCTTT.

This CDR3 reads CAWLGGAVTGELFF. CDR3 in DNA: TGTGCCTGGCTCGGGGGGGCAGTCACCGGGGAGCTGTTTTTT. The chain joins TRBV30 to TRBJ2-2, with TRBD2 matching over 8 bases. V lost 5 bases, J lost 4 bases, and 6 bases stayed unmatched. This CDR3 is 14 amino acids long. Germline V lookup: CDR1 GTSNPN, CDR2 SVGIG (reference sequence).

This clone is a singleton in its sample. V gene TRBV12-5 combines with J gene TRBJ2-3, with 9 bases aligning to TRBD2. The junction had 7 bases not matched to a gene; V was cut back by 3 bases and J by 6 bases. The CDR3 is 15 residues long. Germline CDR1 and CDR2: LGHNT and FRNRAP. The CDR3 protein is CASGLKSGGLDTQYF. CDR3 nucleotide sequence: TGTGCTAGTGGTTTAAAAAGCGGGGGGCTGGATACGCAGTATTTT.

The chain is built from TRBV4-3 and TRBJ2-1, with a tentative D call TRBD2 (7 bases). V was trimmed by 5 bases and J by 9 bases, leaving 17 bases between them. The CDR3 contains 14 residues. The germline CDR1 and CDR2 sequences are LGHNA and YSLEER. The CDR3 DNA sequence: TGCGCCAGCAGCTCAGAGGGGGGGGCCGGTGAGCAGTTCTTC. Protein product: CASSSEGGAGEQFF.

The chain couples TRBV4-2 to TRBJ2-5, with 9 bases lining up with TRBD2. This CDR3 has 16 amino acids. V lost 0 bases, J lost 4 bases, and 6 bases stayed unmatched. Per germline, CDR1 LGHNA and CDR2 YNFKEQ. CDR3 loop: CASSQEGLAGLETQYF. The CDR3 bases are TGTGCCAGCAGCCAAGAGGGGCTAGCGGGGTTAGAGACCCAGTACTTC.

This clone was observed a handful of times. The V gene is TRBV3-1 (or the pseudogene TRBV3-2), the J gene TRBJ2-7; 8 bases fit TRBD2. CDR1 is LGHDT and CDR2 is YNNKEL in the germline V gene (reference sequence). CDR3 length: 16 amino acids. V shed 1 base, J shed 7 bases, and the junction held 12 bases outside the gene matches. The CDR3 protein is CASSQGSGGALKEQYF. In nucleotides, the CDR3 is TGTGCCAGCAGCCAAGGCTCGGGGGGGGCCTTGAAGGAGCAGTACTTC.

This chain connects TRBV7-8 to TRBJ2-1, with 11 bases identical to TRBD2. Germline values: CDR1 SGHVS, CDR2 FQNEAQ. With V trimmed by 0 bases and J by 12 bases, 7 bases remained unmatched. The length of the CDR3 is 15 residues. The CDR3 DNA reads TGTGCCAGCAGCTTAGCTCTAGCGGGGGGTGAATTGCAGTTCTTC. Its translation is CASSLALAGGELQFF. The full variable domain, its missing parts supplied by reference TRBV7-8 and TRBJ2-1, is GAGVSQSPRYKVAKRGQDVALRCDPISGHVSLFWYQQALGQGPEFLTYFQNEAQLDKSGLPSDRFFAERPEGSVSTLKIQRTQQEDSAVYLCASSLALAGGELQFFGPGTRLTVL.

The CDR3 region has the DNA TGTGCCAGCAGCCAATGGGCCTTCTCTGGAAACACCATATATTTT. This encodes CASSQWAFSGNTIYF. V usage is TRBV14 and J usage is TRBJ1-3; D call uncertain. V was cut by 2 bases and J by 0 bases, with 8 bases left in between. The CDR3 has 15 residues. The germline V gene has CDR1 SGHDN and CDR2 FVKESK.

The V and J genes are TRBV4-3 and TRBJ1-4, with 7 bases matching TRBD1. Germline-derived CDR1 and CDR2 are LGHNA and YSLEER. The CDR3 has 14 residues. V was clipped by 4 bases and J by 12 bases; unmatched bases: 11. In nucleotides, the CDR3 is TGCGCCAGCAGCCTCCGACGACAGGGTCAGGAACTGTTTTTT. This gives the protein CASSLRRQGQELFF.

The chain has TRBV18 and TRBJ2-7; 7 nucleotides line up with TRBD1. Looked up from germline, CDR1 is KGHSH and CDR2 is LQKENI. V was clipped by 5 bases and J by 7 bases; unmatched bases: 8. The CDR3 spans 13 residues. In DNA form, the CDR3 reads TGTGCCAGCTCAGGGACAGCCTTTAGGGAGCAGTACTTC. Protein product: CASSGTAFREQYF. Filled out from reference TRBV18 and TRBJ2-7, the complete variable domain reads NAGVMQNPRHLVRRRGQEARLRCSPMKGHSHVYWYRQLPEEGLKFMVYLQKENIIDESGMPKERFSAEFPKEGPSILRIQQVVRGDSAAYFCASSGTAFREQYFGPGTRLTVT.

The CDR3 DNA reads as TGTGCCAGCAGCATCGGACAGGAGAACACTGAAGCTTTCTTT. Translated: CASSIGQENTEAFF. This sequence joins TRBV3-1 (or the pseudogene TRBV3-2) and TRBJ1-1; 7 positions match TRBD1. CDR1 is LGHDT, CDR2 YNNKEL, per germline (reference sequence). V shed 5 bases and J 1 base; nucleotides not matched to a gene: 4. The CDR3 extends over 14 amino acids.

This sequence joins TRBV28 and TRBJ2-2; no reliable D call. Germline V gene lookup returns CDR1 MDHEN and CDR2 SYDVKM. CDR3 length equals 13 residues. Trimming took 5 bases from V and 4 from J, leaving 8 bases between them. The CDR3 DNA reads as TGTGCCAGCAGTCTGGAGAGCACCGGGGAGCTGTTTTTT. Translation gives CASSLESTGELFF.

The rearrangement joins TRBV5-1 to TRBJ2-1; D may be TRBD1 (6 bases). Germline V lookup: CDR1 SGHRS, CDR2 YFSETQ. The V end was cut by 3 bases, the J end by 4 bases, with 14 bases between. The length of the CDR3 is 15 residues. CDR3 nucleotide sequence: TGCGCCAGCAGCTCCACCGGACAGCCGTACAATGAGCAGTTCTTC. Protein product: CASSSTGQPYNEQFF. Full variable domain (remainder filled in from reference TRBV5-1 and TRBJ2-1): KAGVTQTPRYLIKTRGQQVTLSCSPISGHRSVSWYQQTPGQGLQFLFEYFSETQRNKGNFPGRFSGRQFSNSRSEMNVSTLELGDSALYLCASSSTGQPYNEQFFGPGTRLTVL.

This sequence joins TRBV28 and TRBJ2-2; TRBD1 is a possible D gene (6 bases). The CDR3 is 14 amino acids. Trimming cost V 6 bases and J 6 bases, with 14 bases left between them. In germline, CDR1 is MDHEN, CDR2 SYDVKM. The CDR3 DNA follows: TGTGCCAGCAGACCCACAGGGTTGTCCGGGGAGCTGTTTTTT. It translates to CASRPTGLSGELFF.

The chain joins TRBV28 to TRBJ1-2; maybe TRBD1 (6 bases). V was trimmed by 6 bases and J by 8 bases, leaving 16 bases between them. This CDR3 spans 13 amino acids. Germline values: CDR1 MDHEN, CDR2 SYDVKM. DNA for the CDR3: TGTGCCAGCAGCCCCAGGGGCAGGAGAGGCTACACCTTC. Its translation is CASSPRGRRGYTF.

This chain connects TRBV18 to TRBJ1-2, with 9 bases lining up with TRBD1. This CDR3 has 14 residues. Germline values: CDR1 KGHSH, CDR2 LQKENI. V trimming: 3 bases; J trimming: 3 bases; junction bases outside the gene matches: 2. The CDR3 DNA reads TGTGCCAGCTCACCGGGACAGGGACACTATGGCTACACCTTC. Amino acid sequence: CASSPGQGHYGYTF.

This chain connects TRBV3-1 (or the pseudogene TRBV3-2) to TRBJ1-2; D remains ambiguous. This CDR3 spans 13 amino acids. Germline V gene sequence: CDR1 LGHDT, CDR2 YNNKEL (reference sequence). V was trimmed by 0 bases and J by 9 bases, leaving 11 bases between them. The CDR3 loop reads CASSQEMRRRYTF. CDR3 in DNA: TGTGCCAGCAGCCAAGAAATGAGGAGACGCTACACCTTC.

This clone has more than one count but fewer than ten. The rearrangement joins TRBV6-5 to TRBJ1-1; 7 bases match TRBD1. The germline V gene encodes CDR1 MNHEY and CDR2 SVGAGI. Trimming cost V 5 bases and J 5 bases; bases outside gene matches: 8. CDR3 length equals 14 residues. CDR3 sequence (DNA): TGTGCCAGCAGTACTACAGGGGTGGGAACTGAAGCTTTCTTT. Translation gives CASSTTGVGTEAFF.

The chain uses TRBV5-1 and TRBJ1-2; a possible D gene is TRBD1 (6 bases). V gave up 4 bases and J gave up 7 bases, with 11 bases separating them. Germline V gives CDR1 SGHRS, CDR2 YFSETQ. This CDR3 has 12 amino acids. The CDR3 nucleotides read TGCGCCAGCAGCCCAGGGGAGGGTGGCTACACCTTC. Its protein is CASSPGEGGYTF.

CDR3 nucleotide sequence: TGCGCCAGCAGCCATACCCTTAGCCGGGACACCGGGGAGCTGTTTTTT. It is translated as CASSHTLSRDTGELFF. This chain uses TRBV4-3 with TRBJ2-2; D is uncertain. Trimming pared 3 bases from V and 3 bases from J, leaving 14 bases between. Per germline, CDR1 LGHNA and CDR2 YSLEER. The CDR3 length is 16 residues.

CDR3 nucleotides: TGTGCCAGCAGCCCACAGGGGGTCGAGTCACCCCTCCACTTT. It translates to CASSPQGVESPLHF. The V gene is TRBV7-8, the J gene TRBJ1-6; the match to TRBD1 covers 8 bases. The J segment lost 10 bases and the V segment lost 5 bases, leaving 7 bases of the junction unmatched. Germline V gene lookup returns CDR1 SGHVS and CDR2 FQNEAQ. This CDR3 has 14 residues.

The chain combines TRBV4-1 with TRBJ2-7; 9 bases align to TRBD1. There are 14 residues in the CDR3. Losses at the gene ends were 3 bases for V and 4 bases for J; bases not matched to a gene: 4. Germline CDR1 is MGHRA and CDR2 is YSYEKL. The CDR3 protein is CASSQGTGKYEQYF. CDR3 nucleotide sequence: TGCGCCAGCAGCCAGGGGACAGGGAAATACGAGCAGTACTTC.

The rearrangement uses TRBV11-2 and TRBJ2-3, with TRBD1 as a possible D gene (6 bases). The CDR3 has 16 amino acids. CDR1 and CDR2 (germline): SGHAT, FQNNGV. V lost 1 base and J lost 5, with 16 bases in between. In DNA, the CDR3 is TGTGCCAGCAGCTTAGGCTCCAGTGGGGGCATAGATACGCAGTATTTT. This translates into CASSLGSSGGIDTQYF.

The rearrangement joins TRBV28 to TRBJ2-7; tentative D call: TRBD1 (6 bases). Germline values: CDR1 MDHEN, CDR2 SYDVKM. The CDR3 is 13 amino acids. V was clipped by 5 bases and J by 1 base, with 9 bases between them. DNA of the CDR3: TGTGCCAGCAGTCCACAGGGATCCTACGAGCAGTACTTC. Protein product: CASSPQGSYEQYF.

The V call is TRBV27, the J call TRBJ2-2; the match to TRBD2 covers 7 bases. The CDR3 spans 16 residues. After removal of 7 bases from V and 5 bases from J, the junction contained 13 bases not matched to a gene. CDR1 MNHEY and CDR2 SMNVEV come from the germline V gene (reference sequence). The CDR3 sequence is CASTDGGGVETGELFF. CDR3 DNA sequence: TGTGCCAGCACCGACGGGGGAGGGGTGGAAACCGGGGAGCTGTTTTTT.

J is TRBJ1-5 and V is TRBV7-9, with no clear D. V shed 4 bases and J shed 2 bases, with 6 bases lying between them. CDR1 and CDR2 (germline): SEHNR, FQNEAQ (reference sequence). The CDR3 runs 13 residues. The CDR3 region is CASSSAGNQPQHF. DNA of the CDR3: TGTGCCAGCAGCTCGGCGGGCAATCAGCCCCAGCATTTT. Combining the CDR3 with reference TRBV7-9 and TRBJ1-5 gives the whole variable domain DTGVSQNPRHKITKRGQNVTFRCDPISEHNRLYWYRQTLGQGPEFLTYFQNEAQLEKSRLLSDRFSAERPKGSFSTLEIQRTEQGDSAMYLCASSSAGNQPQHFGDGTRLSIL.

The chain recombines TRBV6-1 with TRBJ1-4; perhaps TRBD1 as D (6 bases). V lost 2 bases and J lost 8, with 15 bases in between. The CDR3 extends over 15 amino acids. Germline V CDR1 and CDR2: MNHNS, SASEGT. The CDR3 here is CASSESGPRGEKLFF. The CDR3 nucleotides read TGTGCCAGCAGTGAATCAGGACCTAGGGGGGAAAAACTGTTTTTT.

The chain carries TRBV19 and TRBJ1-5, with D possibly TRBD1 on 6 matching bases. The CDR3 consists of 14 residues. V shed 3 bases and J shed 7 bases, with 13 bases lying between them. The germline V gene has CDR1 LNHDA and CDR2 SQIVND (reference sequence). The CDR3 is CASSIGGAQQPQHF. The CDR3 nucleotides are TGTGCCAGTAGTATCGGGGGGGCCCAGCAGCCCCAGCATTTT.

This chain uses TRBV12-3 or TRBV12-4 with TRBJ1-6; D gene unclear. The CDR3 is made up of 13 amino acids. The V end was cut by 8 bases, the J end by 1 base, with 6 bases between. Here the CDR3 DNA reads TGTGCCAGCTGTGCGTCCTATAATTCACCCCTCCACTTT. This encodes CASCASYNSPLHF.

The chain carries TRBV6-4 and TRBJ2-7, with D possibly being TRBD1 (6 bases). V was cut by 8 bases and J by 9 bases, with 14 bases left in between. CDR1 MRHNA and CDR2 SNTAGT come from the germline V gene. The CDR3 has 11 amino acids. CDR3 protein: CASRTEGWQYF. For the CDR3, the DNA is TGTGCCAGCCGGACAGAAGGGTGGCAGTACTTC.